One and the same sample provided the 27 T cell receptor beta chains below, sequenced in a study of cytomegalovirus exposure and HLA in healthy donors. PCR was performed using 60 Vbeta and 13 Jbeta primers. Profiled with immunoSEQ multiplex PCR; TCRdb holds only in-frame clones, not every one. Found here are some 250,000 clones, 82% of them singletons; the top ten hold around 5.7%. The sequenced material came from PBMCs. Every receptor here comes from a woman aged 40 to 50 in good health and CMV-seropositive.

The chain carries TRBV10-3 and TRBJ2-1, with 8 bases fitting TRBD2. V shed 2 bases, J shed 1 base, and the junction held 1 base outside the gene matches. The germline V gene encodes CDR1 ENHRY and CDR2 SYGVKD. The CDR3 runs to 15 residues. CDR3 sequence (DNA): TGTGCCATCAGTGAGCCGGGGGGGTCCTACAATGAGCAGTTCTTC. Its translation is CAISEPGGSYNEQFF.

Regarding this clone: A junction end diverges from the germline sequence, so it may reflect a read error. DNA of the CDR3: TGTGCCAGCAGCCTCGGGTCGGGAAGGGCCGACGTCCTGACTTTC. Translated: CASSLGSGRADVLTF. The chain has TRBV7-3 and TRBJ2-6, with TRBD2 as a possible D gene (5 bases). Per germline, CDR1 SGHTA and CDR2 FQGTGA. The CDR3 length is 15 residues.

The chain combines TRBV5-1 with TRBJ2-7; 10 bases align to TRBD2. CDR1 SGHRS and CDR2 YFSETQ come from the germline V gene. The V and J ends lost 6 bases and 5 bases, in that order; junction bases with no gene match: 5. The CDR3 spans 13 residues. The CDR3 DNA is TGCGCCAGCAAAATAGCGGGGGGTAACGAGCAGTACTTC. Its translation is CASKIAGGNEQYF.

This sequence joins TRBV5-4 and TRBJ2-1, with TRBD2 matching over 12 bases. The ends lost 0 bases at V and 4 bases at J; junction bases unmatched: 5. CDR3 length equals 17 residues. Germline V gene sequence: CDR1 SGHNT, CDR2 YYREEE (reference sequence). CDR3 residues: CASSLGTGTSGYNEQFF. Here the CDR3 DNA reads TGTGCCAGCAGCTTGGGGACCGGGACTAGCGGGTACAATGAGCAGTTCTTC.

This chain joins TRBV7-9 and TRBJ1-4; D ambiguous. In germline, CDR1 is SEHNR, CDR2 FQNEAQ (reference sequence). The ends were cut back, 1 base at V and 3 bases at J, with 12 bases in the middle. CDR3 length equals 16 residues. In DNA form, the CDR3 reads TGTGCCAGCAGCTTAGTGGTTAGGAGGGCTAATGAAAAACTGTTTTTT. Protein sequence: CASSLVVRRANEKLFF.

J is TRBJ2-3 and V is TRBV29-1, with unresolved D. The CDR3 contains 14 residues. Germline V CDR1 and CDR2: SQVTM, ANQGSEA. V lost 3 bases to trimming and J lost 2 bases, with 12 bases between them. This CDR3 is CSVDGPEITDTQYF. The CDR3 bases are TGCAGCGTTGATGGTCCGGAGATCACAGATACGCAGTATTTT.

This clone was counted only a few times. The J gene is TRBJ2-7, the V gene TRBV27, with 9 bases aligning to TRBD1. CDR1 is MNHEY, CDR2 SMNVEV, per germline (reference sequence). The CDR3 has 15 residues. V dropped 2 bases and J dropped 3; count of bases not matched to a gene: 5. This CDR3 is CASSLTGTGFYEQYF. The DNA for the CDR3 is TGTGCCAGCAGTTTAACCGGGACAGGGTTCTACGAGCAGTACTTC.

This clone has a single count. Other DNA sequences from this sample encode an identical CDR3 as well. DNA for the CDR3: TGTGCCAGCAGCTTGGGTCGGGTGAACACTGAAGCTTTCTTT. Protein: CASSLGRVNTEAFF. The chain links TRBV5-4 to TRBJ1-1; D is uncertain. With 0 bases removed from V and 0 bases from J, the gap between germline ends came to 6 bases. CDR1 is SGHNT, CDR2 YYREEE, per germline (reference sequence). The CDR3 runs 14 residues.

The V call is TRBV6-1, the J call TRBJ2-7, with 9 positions matching TRBD1. Trimming cost V 5 bases and J 6 bases; bases outside gene matches: 8. The germline V gene encodes CDR1 MNHNS and CDR2 SASEGT. The length of the CDR3 is 14 residues. The CDR3 nucleotides are TGTGCCAGCAGTACGGACAGGGGAGTAGGCGAGCAGTACTTC. This encodes CASSTDRGVGEQYF.

The gene calls are TRBV30 and TRBJ1-2; perhaps TRBD1 as D (5 bases). V lost 2 bases, J lost 6 bases, and 13 bases lay in between. From germline, CDR1 is GTSNPN and CDR2 SVGIG (reference sequence). CDR3 length equals 13 residues. CDR3 in DNA: TGTGCCTGGAGTACTACAGGCTTCCATGGCTACACCTTC. Translation gives CAWSTTGFHGYTF.

V usage is TRBV20-1 and J usage is TRBJ1-2; D perhaps matches TRBD1 (5 bases). This CDR3 has 11 residues. V lost 5 bases to trimming and J lost 4 bases, with 8 bases between them. CDR1 DFQATT and CDR2 SNEGSKA come from the germline V gene (reference sequence). The CDR3 nucleotides read TGCAGTGCTTCAGGGCTCTATGGCTACACCTTC. Its protein is CSASGLYGYTF.

The chain carries TRBV19 and TRBJ1-1; 7 bases are a match to TRBD1. V was clipped by 6 bases and J by 1 base; unmatched bases: 5. CDR3 length: 14 amino acids. The germline V gene encodes CDR1 LNHDA and CDR2 SQIVND (reference sequence). CDR3 in DNA: TGTGCCAGTAGAGACAGGACAGGGAACACTGAAGCTTTCTTT. It yields the protein CASRDRTGNTEAFF.

This chain links TRBV11-1 with TRBJ2-3, with 12 bases that match TRBD2. From germline, CDR1 is SGHAT and CDR2 FQDESV (reference sequence). Trimming cost V 7 bases and J 2 bases; bases outside gene matches: 7. This CDR3 has 16 amino acids. The CDR3 sequence: CASISTSGSLTDTQYF. CDR3 coding DNA: TGTGCCAGCATCTCGACTAGCGGGAGTCTCACAGATACGCAGTATTTT.

This clone was detected only once. The chain uses TRBV28 and TRBJ1-5; 8 nucleotides match TRBD1. The V and J ends lost 11 bases and 0 bases, in that order; junction bases with no gene match: 15. The CDR3 spans 17 residues. Per the germline V gene, CDR1 is MDHEN and CDR2 is SYDVKM. In nucleotides, the CDR3 is TGTGCCTCTTCTGTGGGACAGGCGCCTTATAGCAATCAGCCCCAGCATTTT. This sequence encodes CASSVGQAPYSNQPQHF.

The chain employs TRBV9 and TRBJ2-3; weak D call: TRBD2 (5 bases). Germline V lookup: CDR1 SGDLS, CDR2 YYNGEE. This CDR3 contains 14 residues. V lost 2 bases to trimming and J lost 6 bases, with 13 bases between them. The CDR3 loop is CASSVRSAGDTQYF. CDR3 sequence (DNA): TGTGCCAGCAGCGTTCGTAGCGCCGGGGATACGCAGTATTTT.

The chain employs TRBV7-9 and TRBJ2-3, with 7 bases aligning to TRBD1. There are 15 residues in the CDR3. The trim removed 5 bases at V and 3 bases at J, leaving 8 bases unmatched. Germline V gene sequence: CDR1 SEHNR, CDR2 FQNEAQ (reference sequence). This CDR3 reads CASSPQGSVTDTQYF. The CDR3 DNA sequence: TGTGCCAGCAGCCCACAGGGGTCGGTGACAGATACGCAGTATTTT. Combining the CDR3 with reference TRBV7-9 and TRBJ2-3 gives the whole variable domain DTGVSQNPRHKITKRGQNVTFRCDPISEHNRLYWYRQTLGQGPEFLTYFQNEAQLEKSRLLSDRFSAERPKGSFSTLEIQRTEQGDSAMYLCASSPQGSVTDTQYFGPGTRLTVL.

This chain uses TRBV11-2 with TRBJ1-2, with a weak D call TRBD1 (6 bases). The CDR3 spans 13 residues. The V end lost 3 bases, the J end lost 2 bases, and 7 bases lay between the germline ends. Per the germline V gene, CDR1 is SGHAT and CDR2 is FQNNGV. The CDR3 DNA reads TGTGCCAGCAGCTTTGGGGGCAACTATGGCTACACCTTC. Its translation is CASSFGGNYGYTF.

A few counts support this clone. The chain has TRBV11-2 and TRBJ2-1, with D maybe TRBD2 (6 bases). The CDR3 spans 16 residues. V was shortened by 5 bases and J by 0 bases, with 14 bases between the two germline ends. From germline, CDR1 is SGHAT and CDR2 FQNNGV. The CDR3 sequence is CASSPLGLISYNEQFF. CDR3 sequence (DNA): TGTGCCAGCAGCCCACTGGGACTCATCTCCTACAATGAGCAGTTCTTC.

The gene calls are TRBV7-3 and TRBJ2-1; 7 nucleotides match TRBD2. Germline V gene data show CDR1 as SGHTA and CDR2 as FQGTGA. With V trimmed by 5 bases and J by 2 bases, 6 bases remained unmatched. The CDR3 is 15 residues long. As DNA, the CDR3 is TGTGCCAGCAGCCCCGGGGGGAGAACCTACAATGAGCAGTTCTTC. Amino acids: CASSPGGRTYNEQFF.

The V call is TRBV11-3, the J call TRBJ2-4; D is ambiguous. V was cut by 5 bases and J by 0 bases, with 8 bases left in between. From germline, CDR1 is SGHNT and CDR2 YENEEA. CDR3 length: 14 amino acids. CDR3: CASSPLIAKNIQYF. Written as DNA, the CDR3 is TGTGCCAGCAGCCCCCTAATAGCCAAAAACATTCAGTACTTC.

The rearrangement links TRBV6-5 to TRBJ1-1; D is undetermined. There are 15 residues in the CDR3. Looked up from germline, CDR1 is MNHEY and CDR2 is SVGAGI. Trimming left V 3 bases short and J 4 bases short, with 15 bases between. In DNA form, the CDR3 reads TGTGCCAGCAGTTATGATGTCAGCCCGGGCACTGAAGCTTTCTTT. Translation gives CASSYDVSPGTEAFF.

This chain joins TRBV29-1 and TRBJ1-1; D is perhaps TRBD1 (6 bases). Trimming took off 6 bases at V and 4 bases at J, with 12 bases between the two ends. The CDR3 runs 12 residues. The V gene's germline CDR1 is SQVTM and CDR2 ANQGSEA. CDR3 nucleotide sequence: TGCAGCGTGATAGAGGGGGTCACTGAAGCTTTCTTT. This translates into CSVIEGVTEAFF.

This sequence joins TRBV19 and TRBJ1-5, with D possibly TRBD1 on 5 matching bases. Trimming left V 4 bases short and J 4 bases short, with 14 bases between. There are 15 residues in the CDR3. Germline CDR1 and CDR2: LNHDA and SQIVND (reference sequence). The chain's CDR3 is CASSTPFQGNQPQHF. The DNA for the CDR3 is TGTGCCAGTAGTACGCCCTTCCAGGGAAATCAGCCCCAGCATTTT. Together with reference TRBV19 and TRBJ1-5, the CDR3 gives the full variable domain: DGGITQSPKYLFRKEGQNVTLSCEQNLNHDAMYWYRQDPGQGLRLIYYSQIVNDFQKGDIAEGYSVSREKKESFPLTVTSAQKNPTAFYLCASSTPFQGNQPQHFGDGTRLSIL.

This clone was detected a few times. The genes are TRBV19 and TRBJ2-1; 7 bases line up with TRBD2. After removal of 7 bases from V and 9 bases from J, the junction contained 12 bases not matched to a gene. Germline V gene data show CDR1 as LNHDA and CDR2 as SQIVND (reference sequence). The CDR3 is 14 residues long. The CDR3 protein is CASKTVTSNPEQFF. CDR3 nucleotides: TGTGCCAGTAAGACAGTGACTAGCAACCCTGAGCAGTTCTTC.

The chain combines TRBV6-1 with TRBJ1-2; possible D gene TRBD1, 6 bases. This CDR3 region has 14 residues. Trimming pared 0 bases from V and 3 bases from J, leaving 8 bases between. Germline V gene lookup returns CDR1 MNHNS and CDR2 SASEGT. As DNA, the CDR3 is TGTGCCAGCAGTGAAGCGGGACACGACTATGGCTACACCTTC. Amino acids: CASSEAGHDYGYTF.

The chain is built from TRBV7-8 and TRBJ2-3; D unresolved. The ends were cut back, 3 bases at V and 3 bases at J, with 10 bases in the middle. CDR1 is SGHVS, CDR2 FQNEAQ, per germline. This CDR3 spans 14 amino acids. The CDR3 region is CASSFSIGTDTQYF. CDR3 DNA sequence: TGTGCCAGCAGCTTCAGTATTGGTACAGATACGCAGTATTTT.

The J gene is TRBJ2-5, the V gene TRBV5-1, with 7 bases lining up with TRBD2. Germline V gene data show CDR1 as SGHRS and CDR2 as YFSETQ. V was pared by 1 base and J by 1 base, with 7 bases of the junction left unmatched. This CDR3 has 16 residues. The CDR3 DNA is TGCGCCAGCAGCTTGTTGGGGGGGGGATTCCAAGAGACCCAGTACTTC. Amino acid sequence: CASSLLGGGFQETQYF.